This paragraph reports one TCR beta chain. The antigen is not known. Trimming left V 1 base short and J 5 bases short, with 9 bases between. The V gene's germline CDR1 is SGHNT and CDR2 YENEEA. This CDR3 has 13 amino acids. This entry comes from a study of graft-versus-host responses after intestinal transplantation. Study in general: Recipients were given multivisceral, liver-intestinal, or isolated intestinal transplants. Tacrolimus and steroids were given for around three years to all recipients after anti-thymocyte globulin induction.

Repertoires were generated with immunoSEQ multiplex PCR, while TCRdb's copy carries only in-frame clones and drops some. The sample contains tens of thousands of clones, about four fifths of which appear only once. Study-level findings and limits: Detected in recipient marrow were GvH clones, some of which were first observed in ileum or blood.

The TCR comes from a human donor who was the organ donor for an intestinal transplant. This material consisted of unstimulated CD8+ T cells sorted from spleen or lymph node cells, taken before transplant. The chain carries TRBV11-3 and TRBJ2-7; maybe TRBD2 (5 bases). The DNA for the CDR3 is TGTGCCAGCAGCTTAGGAGGAGCGGACGAGCAGTACTTC. Protein product: CASSLGGADEQYF. Supplemented by reference TRBV11-3 and TRBJ2-7, the full variable domain reads EAGVVQSPRYKIIEKKQPVAFWCNPISGHNTLYWYLQNLGQGPELLIRYENEEAVDDSQLPKDRFSAERLKGVDSTLKIQPAELGDSAVYLCASSLGGADEQYFGPGTRLTVT.